The present entry profiles one T cell receptor beta chain with its context. Its antigen is unidentified. With V trimmed by 2 bases and J by 0 bases, 2 bases remained unmatched. The CDR3 spans 15 residues. The germline V gene encodes CDR1 MNHEY and CDR2 SMNVEV (reference sequence). Sequencing was performed with immunoSEQ multiplex PCR; in TCRdb, only in-frame clones are kept and a portion is missing. The sample holds about 120,000 clones, over 80% seen once. This entry belongs to a study of T cell responses to AZD1222 COVID-19 vaccine. Regarding the study as a whole: Spike-specific TCR breadth and depth were elevated following two AZD1222 doses.

This chain joins TRBV27 and TRBJ2-7, with 9 positions matching TRBD1. Sequences were derived from peripheral blood, sampled 28 days after the second AZD1222 dose. The clonotype originates from an adult who received the AZD1222 COVID-19 vaccine. The CDR3 DNA is TGTGCCAGCAGTTTAGGGACAGGGACCTCCTACGAGCAGTACTTC. Translated, it gives CASSLGTGTSYEQYF.